One and the same sample provided the 20 T cell receptor beta chains below, sequenced in a study of shared clonotypes between healthy human individuals. Produced via immunoSEQ multiplex PCR; TCRdb's table is partial and in-frame only. The sample holds around 2.1 million clones, around 93% seen once. Naivety among CD8 cells was defined by CD45RO negativity and positive CCR7 selection, thereby excluding terminally differentiated effector memory CD45RA+ cells. Material for sequencing was naive CD8+ T cells from PBMCs. The receptors derive from a young man in good health. Some clones in this sample may be carry-over from other donors' samples.

V and J are TRBV5-1 and TRBJ2-5; D remains ambiguous. Germline V gene lookup returns CDR1 SGHRS and CDR2 YFSETQ. Trimming removed 4 bases at V and 3 bases at J, with 10 bases between. The CDR3 sequence is 13 residues long. CDR3 region: CASSPRIEETQYF. The CDR3 bases are TGCGCCAGCAGCCCAAGAATCGAAGAGACCCAGTACTTC.

The rearrangement uses TRBV7-9 and TRBJ2-6; D possibly corresponds to TRBD2 (6 bases). In germline, CDR1 is SEHNR, CDR2 FQNEAQ (reference sequence). The CDR3 has 17 residues. Trimming left V 3 bases short and J 2 bases short, with 14 bases between. The DNA for the CDR3 is TGTGCCAGCAGCTTGCGGGACGGCGGAACTGGGGCCAACGTCCTGACTTTC. Amino acids: CASSLRDGGTGANVLTF.

The count of this clone is one. Other nucleotide sequences from this sample produce the same CDR3. V and J are TRBV9 and TRBJ2-7; no clear D gene. The CDR3 loop spans 14 amino acids. Per germline, CDR1 SGDLS and CDR2 YYNGEE. V was cut by 0 bases and J by 3 bases, with 10 bases left in between. CDR3 coding DNA: TGTGCCAGCAGCGTAGGGGTGGGAAACTACGAGCAGTACTTC. This translates into CASSVGVGNYEQYF.

The gene calls are TRBV7-9 and TRBJ2-6, with TRBD2 identical over 11 bases. Germline V gives CDR1 SEHNR, CDR2 FQNEAQ (reference sequence). Trimming at V came to 4 bases and at J to 0 bases, leaving 8 bases not matched to a gene. The CDR3 spans 19 residues. CDR3 nucleotide sequence: TGTGCCAGCAGCTCCAAACGACTAGCGGGACTCTCTGGGGCCAACGTCCTGACTTTC. Its protein product is CASSSKRLAGLSGANVLTF.

The chain links TRBV11-2 to TRBJ1-4; TRBD1 matches 8 bases. This CDR3 contains 12 residues. CDR1 and CDR2 (germline): SGHAT, FQNNGV. J lost 11 bases, V lost 4 bases, and 3 bases had no gene match. DNA for the CDR3: TGTGCCAGCAGCTGGGGACAGGAGAAACTGTTTTTT. Residues: CASSWGQEKLFF.

The chain joins TRBV2 to TRBJ2-5; 7 bases map to TRBD1. This CDR3 is built from 14 residues. J gave up 0 bases and V 8 bases, and 6 bases lay outside the gene matches. The V gene's germline CDR1 is SNHLY and CDR2 FYNNEI. This chain's CDR3 is CASVIGQDQETQYF. The CDR3, as DNA: TGTGCCAGCGTAATCGGACAGGACCAAGAGACCCAGTACTTC. The variable domain in full, with the rest retrieved from reference TRBV2 and TRBJ2-5, is EPEVTQTPSHQVTQMGQEVILRCVPISNHLYFYWYRQILGQKVEFLVSFYNNEISEKSEIFDDQFSVERPDGSNFTLKIRSTKLEDSAMYFCASVIGQDQETQYFGPGTRLLVL.

The chain is built from TRBV6-1 and TRBJ1-5; the D is unclear. In germline, CDR1 is MNHNS, CDR2 SASEGT. Trimming took off 4 bases at V and 4 bases at J, with 14 bases between the two ends. The CDR3 extends over 15 amino acids. CDR3 protein: CASSAPVGFNQPQHF. The CDR3 region has the DNA TGTGCCAGCAGTGCCCCGGTGGGATTTAATCAGCCCCAGCATTTT.

About this clone itself: Different DNA sequences within this sample yield the same CDR3. The CDR3 nucleotides are TGTGCCAGCAGTTTGAGTGACACCGGGGAGCTGTTTTTT. This encodes CASSLSDTGELFF. This chain connects TRBV28 to TRBJ2-2, with D hard to call. This CDR3 has 13 residues. Trimming removed 3 bases from V and 3 bases from J, with 5 bases in between. Germline lookup yields CDR1 MDHEN and CDR2 SYDVKM. The variable domain in full, completed from reference TRBV28 and TRBJ2-2, reads DVKVTQSSRYLVKRTGEKVFLECVQDMDHENMFWYRQDPGLGLRLIYFSYDVKMKEKGDIPEGYSVSREKKERFSLILESASTNQTSMYLCASSLSDTGELFFGEGSRLTVL.

The CDR3 coding sequence is TGTGCCAGCAGTTTGGTGGGGGGGGTTGTTATGAACACTGAAGCTTTCTTT. This codes for CASSLVGGVVMNTEAFF. V and J are TRBV28 and TRBJ1-1; D is possibly TRBD1 (5 bases). The CDR3 runs 17 residues. From germline, CDR1 is MDHEN and CDR2 SYDVKM. V was shortened by 3 bases and J by 0 bases, with 17 bases between the two germline ends.

The chain carries TRBV14 and TRBJ1-2; the D gene is possibly TRBD1 (5 bases). The CDR3 is made up of 13 amino acids. Germline CDR1 and CDR2: SGHDN and FVKESK. V was pared by 4 bases and J by 3 bases, with 9 bases between. CDR3 in DNA: TGTGCCAGCAGCCTAACAGGTTACTATGGCTACACCTTC. Translation: CASSLTGYYGYTF.

The J gene is TRBJ2-7, the V gene TRBV2, with D possibly being TRBD2 (6 bases). Trimming pared 3 bases from V and 0 bases from J, leaving 9 bases between. CDR3 length: 14 residues. The germline V gene has CDR1 SNHLY and CDR2 FYNNEI. CDR3 amino acids: CASSEGTFSYEQYF. The CDR3 nucleotides read TGTGCCAGCAGTGAGGGGACTTTCTCCTACGAGCAGTACTTC.

The chain is built from TRBV6-5 and TRBJ1-2; 12 bases line up with TRBD1. The CDR3 loop spans 16 amino acids. The germline CDR1 and CDR2 sequences are MNHEY and SVGAGI. The V gene end was trimmed by 1 base and the J gene end by 8 bases; junction bases not matched to a gene: 8. The CDR3 DNA is TGTGCCAGCAGTTACTTTGAGGGACAGGGGGCGCGAGGCTACACCTTC. Its protein product is CASSYFEGQGARGYTF.

The chain couples TRBV5-1 to TRBJ2-1; TRBD1 or TRBD2 may be the D gene (6 bases each). The CDR3 extends over 16 amino acids. The V gene lost 2 bases and the J gene lost 0 bases, with 12 bases spanning the gap. The germline CDR1 and CDR2 sequences are SGHRS and YFSETQ. CDR3 region: CASSLLGGTSYNEQFF. CDR3 in DNA: TGCGCCAGCAGCTTACTCGGGGGCACCTCCTACAATGAGCAGTTCTTC.

This clone occurred a few times. This rearrangement joins TRBV2 to TRBJ1-4, with 7 bases fitting TRBD1. V trimming: 7 bases; J trimming: 5 bases; junction bases outside the gene matches: 7. This CDR3 has 14 amino acids. Per the germline V gene, CDR1 is SNHLY and CDR2 is FYNNEI. CDR3 protein: CASIDRATNEKLFF. As DNA, the CDR3 is TGTGCCAGCATTGACAGGGCGACGAATGAAAAACTGTTTTTT.

The sample holds one count of this clone. Different DNA sequences within this sample yield the same CDR3. V and J are TRBV29-1 and TRBJ2-6; D not resolved. The CDR3 length is 14 residues. CDR1 SQVTM and CDR2 ANQGSEA come from the germline V gene. V lost 6 bases and J lost 2, with 11 bases in between. The CDR3 sequence is CSVDLGTGANVLTF. As DNA, the CDR3 is TGCAGCGTCGATCTAGGGACTGGGGCCAACGTCCTGACTTTC. The complete variable domain, with remaining parts taken from reference TRBV29-1 and TRBJ2-6, reads SAVISQKPSRDICQRGTSLTIQCQVDSQVTMMFWYRQQPGQSLTLIATANQGSEATYESGFVIDKFPISRPNLTFSTLTVSNMSPEDSSIYLCSVDLGTGANVLTFGAGSRLTVL.

The rearrangement links TRBV6-5 to TRBJ2-1; D is perhaps TRBD2 (5 bases). V was clipped by 5 bases and J by 7 bases, with 9 bases between them. The CDR3 consists of 12 residues. Germline V gives CDR1 MNHEY, CDR2 SVGAGI. The CDR3 DNA reads as TGTGCCAGCAGTCCTAGCCTTAATGAGCAGTTCTTC. Translating gives CASSPSLNEQFF.

This sequence joins TRBV19 and TRBJ2-7; D is undetermined. V was cut by 3 bases and J by 3 bases, with 9 bases left in between. The CDR3 runs to 13 residues. Germline CDR1 is LNHDA and CDR2 is SQIVND (reference sequence). CDR3 DNA sequence: TGTGCCAGTAGTATGGGTCGGAACTACGAGCAGTACTTC. This codes for CASSMGRNYEQYF.

The rearrangement links TRBV28 to TRBJ2-5; weak D call: TRBD2 (6 bases). This CDR3 region has 16 residues. The germline V and J ends were trimmed by 2 bases and 1 base, with 14 bases remaining between them. Germline V gives CDR1 MDHEN, CDR2 SYDVKM. The CDR3 DNA reads TGTGCCAGCAGTTTAGGAATGTCGGGACTCCAAGAGACCCAGTACTTC. It is translated as CASSLGMSGLQETQYF.

On this clone itself: This sample includes further DNA sequences coding for the same CDR3. The V call is TRBV28, the J call TRBJ1-4; no clear D. The V gene's germline CDR1 is MDHEN and CDR2 SYDVKM. This CDR3 region has 13 residues. Trimming removed 2 bases from V and 4 bases from J, with 5 bases in between. The CDR3 region has the DNA TGTGCCAGCAGTTTAGAAAGTAATGAAAAACTGTTTTTT. Its protein is CASSLESNEKLFF.

The genes are TRBV5-4 and TRBJ2-3; D ambiguous. The germline gives CDR1 SGHNT, CDR2 YYREEE (reference sequence). This CDR3 has 16 amino acids. V dropped 2 bases and J dropped 6 bases, with 19 bases sitting between them. The CDR3 protein is CASSFGDSPSRDTQYF. The CDR3, as DNA: TGTGCCAGCAGCTTCGGAGACTCTCCCTCACGGGATACGCAGTATTTT.